These 30 T cell receptor beta chains share one sample of origin, sequenced in a study of cytomegalovirus exposure and HLA in healthy donors. Vbeta (60) and Jbeta (13) primers were used in the PCR. Libraries were prepared by immunoSEQ multiplex PCR; TCRdb keeps only in-frame clonotypes and omits some of them. Of under 150,000 clones detected, around 72% appear once; the ten largest clones hold about 8.3%. Input material: PBMCs. Receptor source: a woman between 50 and 59 years old in good health and CMV-seropositive.

This clone was detected only a few times. The CDR3 spells CTSSQELGRDFNLGKETQYF. The CDR3 DNA reads TGCACCAGCAGCCAAGAGTTGGGTCGGGACTTCAATCTTGGAAAAGAGACCCAGTACTTC. The chain has TRBV1 and TRBJ2-5; the table's D call, TRBD2, has no DNA check behind it. TRBV1 is a pseudogene. The CDR3 consists of 20 residues.

This rearrangement joins TRBV30 to TRBJ2-2; D is perhaps TRBD2 (5 bases). The germline CDR1 and CDR2 sequences are GTSNPN and SVGIG (reference sequence). This CDR3 spans 13 amino acids. V lost 2 bases, J lost 7 bases, and 11 bases lay in between. CDR3 protein: CAWSRPGNGELFF. The CDR3 nucleotides read TGTGCCTGGAGTCGTCCGGGGAACGGGGAGCTGTTTTTT.

The chain uses TRBV12-5 and TRBJ2-2; 7 bases are shared with TRBD1. Germline CDR1 is LGHNT and CDR2 is FRNRAP. The CDR3 runs to 18 residues. Trimming at V came to 3 bases and at J to 3 bases, leaving 13 bases not matched to a gene. The CDR3 region is CASGFGDRDSKDTGELFF. In nucleotides, the CDR3 is TGTGCTAGTGGTTTTGGAGACAGGGATTCCAAGGACACCGGGGAGCTGTTTTTT.

In this sample, this clone turned up a few times. The gene calls are TRBV5-8 and TRBJ1-6; tentative D call: TRBD1 (5 bases). Between the trimmed V and J ends, which lost 5 bases and 10 bases, there was a span of 16 bases. From germline, CDR1 is SGHTS and CDR2 YDEGEE. This CDR3 is built from 14 residues. CDR3 nucleotide sequence: TGTGCCAGCAGGTCGGGACTCCGGACGTCACCCCTCCACTTT. As protein: CASRSGLRTSPLHF.

This clone has just a few counts. The rearrangement joins TRBV6-6 to TRBJ2-2; D is possibly TRBD1 (6 bases). This CDR3 spans 14 amino acids. Germline-derived CDR1 and CDR2 are MNHNY and SVGAGI (reference sequence). V was pared by 5 bases and J by 1 base, with 8 bases between. The CDR3 coding sequence is TGTGCCAGCAGTAAGGGGGAGAACACCGGGGAGCTGTTTTTT. It codes for CASSKGENTGELFF.

The genes are TRBV27 and TRBJ1-2, with 7 nucleotides matching TRBD1. The CDR3 totals 15 residues. The germline V gene encodes CDR1 MNHEY and CDR2 SMNVEV (reference sequence). The ends lost 6 bases at V and 8 bases at J; junction bases unmatched: 15. DNA of the CDR3: TGTGCCAGCAGCAACCCGGGACAGCCCGTCTGGGGCTACACCTTC. Protein product: CASSNPGQPVWGYTF.

V and J are TRBV7-8 and TRBJ2-1, with 13 bases fitting TRBD2. V gave up 5 bases and J gave up 7 bases; unmatched junction bases: 8. CDR3 size: 16 residues. Germline V gene lookup returns CDR1 SGHVS and CDR2 FQNEAQ. CDR3 coding DNA: TGTGCCAGCAGCGCACAACTAGCGGGGGGGCGAAATGAGCAGTTCTTC. Protein: CASSAQLAGGRNEQFF.

The chain has TRBV4-1 and TRBJ2-5; possible D gene TRBD1, 6 bases. The V end lost 6 bases, the J end lost 2 bases, and 13 bases lay between the germline ends. The CDR3 contains 14 residues. Germline V gives CDR1 MGHRA, CDR2 YSYEKL. The CDR3 DNA reads TGCGCCAGCAGGGATGGGACATCTCAAGAGACCCAGTACTTC. This gives the protein CASRDGTSQETQYF.

The chain is built from TRBV7-9 and TRBJ2-2; D is unresolved. Per germline, CDR1 SEHNR and CDR2 FQNEAQ (reference sequence). This CDR3 is 16 amino acids long. The ends were cut back, 4 bases at V and 5 bases at J, with 17 bases in the middle. The CDR3 nucleotides read TGTGCCAGCAGCTCCGGTGGGCAGTTAAAGACCGGGGAGCTGTTTTTT. It translates to CASSSGGQLKTGELFF.

V usage is TRBV2 and J usage is TRBJ2-1, with 7 nucleotides matching TRBD2. Germline V CDR1 and CDR2: SNHLY, FYNNEI. J lost 0 bases, V lost 7 bases, and 15 bases had no gene match. This CDR3 spans 18 amino acids. Here the CDR3 reads CASKVFQRTRSSYNEQFF. CDR3 nucleotide sequence: TGTGCCAGCAAGGTCTTTCAGCGGACTAGGAGCTCCTACAATGAGCAGTTCTTC.

This clone was detected a few times. The sample has other DNA sequences that encode this CDR3 too. The rearrangement links TRBV18 to TRBJ2-3, with D unclear. Deletions cut 3 bases from V and 0 bases from J, with 4 bases between. The CDR3 totals 13 residues. Germline lookup yields CDR1 KGHSH and CDR2 LQKENI. The CDR3 DNA reads TGTGCCAGCTCACCCCCGAGCACAGATACGCAGTATTTT. Its translation is CASSPPSTDTQYF. Based on the CDR3 plus reference TRBV18 and TRBJ2-3, the full variable domain is NAGVMQNPRHLVRRRGQEARLRCSPMKGHSHVYWYRQLPEEGLKFMVYLQKENIIDESGMPKERFSAEFPKEGPSILRIQQVVRGDSAAYFCASSPPSTDTQYFGPGTRLTVL.

The chain employs TRBV7-6 and TRBJ2-5, with D perhaps TRBD1 (6 bases). Germline V gene data show CDR1 as SGHVS and CDR2 as FNYEAQ. The V gene lost 3 bases and the J gene lost 5 bases, with 22 bases spanning the gap. The CDR3 extends over 17 amino acids. CDR3 region: CASSFPLGRGVGETQYF. The CDR3 DNA follows: TGTGCCAGCAGCTTCCCCTTGGGCAGGGGTGTAGGGGAGACCCAGTACTTC.

J is TRBJ1-4 and V is TRBV4-1; tentative D call: TRBD1 (6 bases). This CDR3 has 17 amino acids. The ends were cut back, 0 bases at V and 7 bases at J, with 18 bases in the middle. Germline V gene data show CDR1 as MGHRA and CDR2 as YSYEKL. CDR3 in amino acids: CASSQEFAVGAREKLFF. Here the CDR3 DNA reads TGCGCCAGCAGCCAAGAGTTTGCAGTGGGGGCCCGTGAAAAACTGTTTTTT.

This clone has only one observation. The gene calls are TRBV5-4 and TRBJ2-3; possibly TRBD2 for D (6 bases). Trimming cost V 1 base and J 4 bases, with 10 bases left between them. Germline V gene data show CDR1 as SGHNT and CDR2 as YYREEE (reference sequence). The CDR3 has 14 residues. CDR3 residues: CASSLSSVADTQYF. The CDR3 DNA is TGTGCCAGCAGCTTGTCTAGCGTGGCAGATACGCAGTATTTT.

In this sample, this clone turned up a few times. The chain joins TRBV5-5 to TRBJ1-1; possibly TRBD1 for D (5 bases). The ends were cut back, 4 bases at V and 0 bases at J, with 19 bases in the middle. CDR1 SGHKS and CDR2 YYEKEE come from the germline V gene (reference sequence). The CDR3 extends over 17 amino acids. The CDR3 DNA reads TGTGCCAGCAGCCCTCGAAGGCAGACAGTTTTGAACACTGAAGCTTTCTTT. This gives the protein CASSPRRQTVLNTEAFF.

V gene TRBV4-3 combines with J gene TRBJ2-1; D uncertain. CDR1 and CDR2 from the germline V gene are LGHNA and YSLEER. CDR3 length: 15 residues. Trimming pared 0 bases from V and 1 base from J, leaving 7 bases between. CDR3 nucleotide sequence: TGCGCCAGCAGCCAAGATGGCCCTTCCTACAATGAGCAGTTCTTC. Translating gives CASSQDGPSYNEQFF.

In DNA, the CDR3 is TGCGCCAGCAGCCGGCAGACAGGGGGGGCCACAGATACGCAGTATTTT. This translates into CASSRQTGGATDTQYF. The genes are TRBV4-3 and TRBJ2-3; 9 bases agree with TRBD1. The trim removed 4 bases at V and 2 bases at J, leaving 7 bases unmatched. The CDR3 has 16 residues. From germline, CDR1 is LGHNA and CDR2 YSLEER.

The gene calls are TRBV5-1 and TRBJ2-3; maybe TRBD1 (5 bases). The V gene lost 0 bases and the J gene lost 2 bases, with 13 bases spanning the gap. Germline CDR1 SGHRS, CDR2 YFSETQ. The CDR3 runs to 16 residues. The CDR3 here is CASSLVSGQYTDTQYF. CDR3 nucleotides: TGCGCCAGCAGCTTGGTTTCCGGACAATACACAGATACGCAGTATTTT.

This sequence joins TRBV5-1 and TRBJ2-7, with 7 bases identical to TRBD2. Germline lookup yields CDR1 SGHRS and CDR2 YFSETQ. V shed 2 bases, J shed 2 bases, and the junction held 7 bases outside the gene matches. There are 15 residues in the CDR3. The CDR3 loop is CASSFTGGGAYEQYF. The CDR3 DNA is TGCGCCAGCAGCTTCACGGGTGGGGGGGCCTACGAGCAGTACTTC.

In the case of this clone: Other DNA sequences within the sample encode an identical CDR3. The chain recombines TRBV7-2 with TRBJ2-5; 8 bases map to TRBD2. V was pared by 5 bases and J by 4 bases, with 6 bases of the junction left unmatched. Germline assignment: CDR1 SGHTA and CDR2 FQGNSA. CDR3 size: 14 residues. As DNA, the CDR3 is TGTGCCAGCAGCCTCGGACTAGCTGGAGAGACCCAGTACTTC. This sequence encodes CASSLGLAGETQYF.

The chain employs TRBV18 and TRBJ2-7; 14 bases are a match to TRBD2. This CDR3 is built from 17 residues. The ends lost 8 bases at V and 0 bases at J; junction bases unmatched: 9. Germline values: CDR1 KGHSH, CDR2 LQKENI. The DNA for the CDR3 is TGTGCCAGCACTAGGGGACTAGCGGGGGAGACCTCCTACGAGCAGTACTTC. Its translation is CASTRGLAGETSYEQYF.

The V and J genes are TRBV20-1 and TRBJ2-1; a weak D match, TRBD2 (5 bases). Germline V gene sequence: CDR1 DFQATT, CDR2 SNEGSKA (reference sequence). Deletions cut 3 bases from V and 12 bases from J, with 12 bases between. CDR3 size: 11 residues. CDR3 in DNA: TGCAGTGCTAGCGGGGTCCAGGCGCAGTTCTTC. Its protein product is CSASGVQAQFF.

The J gene is TRBJ2-5, the V gene TRBV27; no firm D call. Deletions cut 0 bases from V and 5 bases from J, with 13 bases between. The CDR3 is 15 residues long. Germline assignment: CDR1 MNHEY and CDR2 SMNVEV (reference sequence). The CDR3 spells CASSLSRRREETQYF. CDR3 nucleotide sequence: TGTGCCAGCAGTTTATCCCGGCGGCGCGAGGAGACCCAGTACTTC.

The V call is TRBV9, the J call TRBJ2-3; 7 bases fit TRBD2. V lost 0 bases and J lost 0; bases outside the gene matches: 10. Germline values: CDR1 SGDLS, CDR2 YYNGEE. The CDR3 totals 18 residues. The CDR3 loop is CASSVDPLSGTSTDTQYF. CDR3 in DNA: TGTGCCAGCAGCGTAGACCCCCTCAGCGGGACTAGCACAGATACGCAGTATTTT.

The rearrangement links TRBV7-8 to TRBJ1-6; D remains unclear. The V and J ends lost 5 bases and 13 bases respectively, with 12 bases between them. The germline CDR1 and CDR2 sequences are SGHVS and FQNEAQ. The CDR3 has 12 amino acids. This chain's CDR3 is CASSPHSGPLHF. The DNA for the CDR3 is TGTGCCAGCAGCCCCCACTCCGGGCCCCTCCACTTT.

This clone was picked up a small number of times. The rearrangement uses TRBV30 and TRBJ2-2; 12 nucleotides match TRBD2. The CDR3 length is 20 residues. Germline V gene data show CDR1 as GTSNPN and CDR2 as SVGIG (reference sequence). J was trimmed by 0 bases and V by 5 bases; bases with no gene match: 16. In DNA form, the CDR3 reads TGTGCCTGGGGGGACCGTCTAGGACTAGCGGGGATGGCGAACACCGGGGAGCTGTTTTTT. Translation gives CAWGDRLGLAGMANTGELFF.

As to this clone: This sample includes further DNA sequences coding for the same CDR3. This sequence joins TRBV2 and TRBJ1-1, with D perhaps TRBD1 (6 bases). V lost 5 bases to trimming and J lost 1 base, with 8 bases between them. The CDR3 is 13 amino acids. CDR1 SNHLY and CDR2 FYNNEI come from the germline V gene. CDR3 sequence reads: CASSLDRNTEAFF. For the CDR3, the DNA is TGTGCCAGCAGTTTGGACAGGAACACTGAAGCTTTCTTT.

This CDR3 reads CASRLKSGNTEAFF. The DNA of the CDR3 is TGTGCCAGCAGACTAAAAAGTGGTAACACTGAAGCTTTCTTT. The V gene is TRBV7-8, the J gene TRBJ1-1; the D is unclear. The CDR3 consists of 14 residues. Germline loops: CDR1 SGHVS, CDR2 FQNEAQ. Trimming pared 6 bases from V and 2 bases from J, leaving 13 bases between.

The CDR3 sequence is CAWSTGLASYNEQFF. The DNA of the CDR3 is TGTGCCTGGAGTACCGGACTGGCCTCCTACAATGAGCAGTTCTTC. The V and J genes are TRBV30 and TRBJ2-1; D perhaps matches TRBD2 (5 bases). Deletions cut 2 bases from V and 0 bases from J, with 11 bases between. Germline CDR1 reads GTSNPN; CDR2 reads SVGIG (reference sequence). CDR3 length: 15 residues.

The V gene is TRBV7-8, the J gene TRBJ2-4; D is possibly TRBD1 (5 bases). This CDR3 has 15 residues. Germline V gives CDR1 SGHVS, CDR2 FQNEAQ. The ends were cut back, 5 bases at V and 9 bases at J, with 20 bases in the middle. Written as DNA, the CDR3 is TGTGCCAGCAGCACCCTTACAGGTTACAGCGCCATTCAGTACTTC. This translates into CASSTLTGYSAIQYF.